The TCR beta chain under discussion was sequenced for a study of regulatory T cells in long-lasting Graves disease. Time point indicated: newly diagnosed GD, antithyroid drugs for less than 3 months. From RNA extracted from PBMCs, the TCR library was made. Diagnosis followed American Thyroid Association guidelines for Graves' disease. Peripheral blood, approximately 9 milliliters per patient, was collected in EDTA tubes. V was shortened by 5 bases and J by 0 bases, with 17 bases between the two germline ends. Germline V CDR1 and CDR2: MDHEN, SYDVKM. CDR3 length: 17 residues. This clonotype was counted many times. The TCR beta library used iRepertoire HTBI primers with Arm-PCR amplification of CDR3. TCRdb fed the multiplex PCR reads into MiXCR, producing one record per CDR3 protein. The sample carries around 230,000 distinct CDR3 sequences, around 20% recorded once.

This receptor was obtained from a female donor with Graves disease. The input for sequencing was peripheral blood mononuclear cells (PBMCs), taken at new diagnosis, from a patient treated with antithyroid drugs. V is TRBV28 and J is TRBJ1-5; possibly TRBD1 for D (5 bases). The CDR3 here is CASSTSGGVHSNQPQHF. The CDR3 region has the DNA TGTGCCAGCAGTACCAGTGGAGGGGTCCATAGCAATCAGCCCCAGCATTTT. The whole variable domain, remainder taken from reference TRBV28 and TRBJ1-5, is DVKVTQSSRYLVKRTGEKVFLECVQDMDHENMFWYRQDPGLGLRLIYFSYDVKMKEKGDIPEGYSVSREKKERFSLILESASTNQTSMYLCASSTSGGVHSNQPQHFGDGTRLSIL.